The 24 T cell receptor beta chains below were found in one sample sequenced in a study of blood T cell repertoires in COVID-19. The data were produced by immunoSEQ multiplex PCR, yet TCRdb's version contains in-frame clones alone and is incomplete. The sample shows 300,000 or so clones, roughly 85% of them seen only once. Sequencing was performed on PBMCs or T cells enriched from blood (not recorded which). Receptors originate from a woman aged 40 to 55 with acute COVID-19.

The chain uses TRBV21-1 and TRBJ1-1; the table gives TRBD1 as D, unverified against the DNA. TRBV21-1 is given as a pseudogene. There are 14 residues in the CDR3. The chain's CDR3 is CASGTQGRCTEAFF. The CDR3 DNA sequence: TGTGCCAGCGGCACACAGGGCAGGTGCACTGAAGCTTTCTTT.

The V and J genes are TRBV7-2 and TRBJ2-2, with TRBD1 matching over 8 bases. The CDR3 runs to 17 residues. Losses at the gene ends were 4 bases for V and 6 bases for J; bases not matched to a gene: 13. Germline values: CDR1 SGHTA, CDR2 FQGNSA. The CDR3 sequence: CASSSGQGGFSAGELFF. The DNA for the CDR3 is TGTGCCAGCAGCTCTGGACAGGGAGGTTTTAGCGCCGGGGAGCTGTTTTTT.

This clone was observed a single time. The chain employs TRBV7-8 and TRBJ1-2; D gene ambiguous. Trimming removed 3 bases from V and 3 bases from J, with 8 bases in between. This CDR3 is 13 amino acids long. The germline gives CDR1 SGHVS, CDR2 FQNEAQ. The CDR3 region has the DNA TGTGCCAGCAGCTTCCCGGGGTACTATGGCTACACCTTC. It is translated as CASSFPGYYGYTF.

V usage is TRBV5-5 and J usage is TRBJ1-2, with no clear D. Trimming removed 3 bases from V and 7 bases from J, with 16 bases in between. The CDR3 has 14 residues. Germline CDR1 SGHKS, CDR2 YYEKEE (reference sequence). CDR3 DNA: TGTGCCAGCAGCTCAGCAGGAGGGTTGGGTGGCTACACCTTC. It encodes CASSSAGGLGGYTF.

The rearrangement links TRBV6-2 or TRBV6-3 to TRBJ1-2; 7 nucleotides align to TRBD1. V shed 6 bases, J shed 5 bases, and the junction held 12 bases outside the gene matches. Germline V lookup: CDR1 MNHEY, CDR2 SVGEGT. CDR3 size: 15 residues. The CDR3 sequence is CASSRRQGFGYGYTF. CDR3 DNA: TGTGCCAGCAGCCGACGACAGGGTTTTGGGTATGGCTACACCTTC.

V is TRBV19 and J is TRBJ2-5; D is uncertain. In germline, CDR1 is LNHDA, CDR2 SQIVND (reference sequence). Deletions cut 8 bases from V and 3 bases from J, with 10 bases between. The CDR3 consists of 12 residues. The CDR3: CASGSRKETQYF. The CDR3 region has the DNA TGTGCCAGTGGTTCTAGGAAAGAGACCCAGTACTTC. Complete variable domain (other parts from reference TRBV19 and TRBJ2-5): DGGITQSPKYLFRKEGQNVTLSCEQNLNHDAMYWYRQDPGQGLRLIYYSQIVNDFQKGDIAEGYSVSREKKESFPLTVTSAQKNPTAFYLCASGSRKETQYFGPGTRLLVL.

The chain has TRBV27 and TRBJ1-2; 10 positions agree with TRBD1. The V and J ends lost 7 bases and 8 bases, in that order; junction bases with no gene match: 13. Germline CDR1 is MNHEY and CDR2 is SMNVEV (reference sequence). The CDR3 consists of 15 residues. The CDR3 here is CASTTLATGGGGYTF. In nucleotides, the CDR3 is TGTGCCAGCACCACCCTCGCGACAGGGGGCGGCGGCTACACCTTC.

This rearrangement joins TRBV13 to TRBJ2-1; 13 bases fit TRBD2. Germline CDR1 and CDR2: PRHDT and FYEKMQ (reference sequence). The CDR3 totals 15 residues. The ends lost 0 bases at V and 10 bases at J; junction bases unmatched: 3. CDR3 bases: TGTGCCAGCAGCTTAGGACTAGCGGGGGGGCTGGAGCAGTTCTTC. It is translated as CASSLGLAGGLEQFF.

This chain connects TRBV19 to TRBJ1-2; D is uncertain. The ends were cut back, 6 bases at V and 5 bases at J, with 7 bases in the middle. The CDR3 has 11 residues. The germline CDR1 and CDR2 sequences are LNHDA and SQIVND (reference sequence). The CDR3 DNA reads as TGTGCCAGTAGCCCCGGGTATGGCTACACCTTC. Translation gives CASSPGYGYTF.

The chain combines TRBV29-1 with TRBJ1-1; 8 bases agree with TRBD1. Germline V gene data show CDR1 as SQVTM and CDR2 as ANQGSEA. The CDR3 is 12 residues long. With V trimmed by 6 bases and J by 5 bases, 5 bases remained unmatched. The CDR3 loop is CSVKTGVTEAFF. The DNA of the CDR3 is TGCAGCGTGAAGACAGGGGTGACTGAAGCTTTCTTT.

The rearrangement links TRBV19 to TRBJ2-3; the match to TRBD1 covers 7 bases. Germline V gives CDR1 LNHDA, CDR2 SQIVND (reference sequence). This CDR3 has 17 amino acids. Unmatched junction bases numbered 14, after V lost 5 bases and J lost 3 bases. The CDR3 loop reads CASSPHKSRGLTDTQYF. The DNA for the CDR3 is TGTGCCAGTAGTCCGCATAAAAGCAGGGGGTTGACAGATACGCAGTATTTT.

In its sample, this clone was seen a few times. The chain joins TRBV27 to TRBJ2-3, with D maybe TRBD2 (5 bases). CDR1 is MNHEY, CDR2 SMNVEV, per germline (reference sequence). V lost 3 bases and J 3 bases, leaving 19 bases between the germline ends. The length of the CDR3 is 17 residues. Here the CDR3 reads CASSFQRRSSGTDTQYF. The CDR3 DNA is TGTGCCAGCAGTTTTCAGCGGAGGTCTTCCGGGACAGATACGCAGTATTTT.

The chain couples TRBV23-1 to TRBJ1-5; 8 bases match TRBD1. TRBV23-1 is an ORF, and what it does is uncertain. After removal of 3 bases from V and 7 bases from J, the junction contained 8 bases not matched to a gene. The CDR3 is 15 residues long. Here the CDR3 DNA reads TGCGCCAGCAGTCATCTCGACAGGGGCGGCCAGCCCCAGCATTTT. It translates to CASSHLDRGGQPQHF.

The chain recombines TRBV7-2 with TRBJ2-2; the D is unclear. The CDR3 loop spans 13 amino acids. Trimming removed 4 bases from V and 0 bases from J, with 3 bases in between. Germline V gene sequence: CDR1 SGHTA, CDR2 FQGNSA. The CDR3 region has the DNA TGTGCCAGCAGCTCCTCGAACACCGGGGAGCTGTTTTTT. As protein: CASSSSNTGELFF. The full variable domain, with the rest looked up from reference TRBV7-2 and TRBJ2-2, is GAGVSQSPSNKVTEKGKDVELRCDPISGHTALYWYRQSLGQGLEFLIYFQGNSAPDKSGLPSDRFSAERTGGSVSTLTIQRTQQEDSAVYLCASSSSNTGELFFGEGSRLTVL.

CDR3 nucleotides: TGTGCCAGCGACTTACAACCGATCTCCTACAATGAGCAGTTCTTC. Its protein is CASDLQPISYNEQFF. This chain connects TRBV2 to TRBJ2-1; D is uncertain. The CDR3 runs 15 residues. Trimming removed 8 bases at V and 0 bases at J, with 14 bases between. Germline V lookup: CDR1 SNHLY, CDR2 FYNNEI.

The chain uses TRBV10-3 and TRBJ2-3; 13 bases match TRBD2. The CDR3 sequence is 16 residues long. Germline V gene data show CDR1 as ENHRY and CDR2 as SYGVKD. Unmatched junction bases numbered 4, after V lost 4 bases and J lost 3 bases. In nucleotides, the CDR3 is TGTGCCATCAGTGGGACTAGCGGGGGTGGGACAGATACGCAGTATTTT. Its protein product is CAISGTSGGGTDTQYF.

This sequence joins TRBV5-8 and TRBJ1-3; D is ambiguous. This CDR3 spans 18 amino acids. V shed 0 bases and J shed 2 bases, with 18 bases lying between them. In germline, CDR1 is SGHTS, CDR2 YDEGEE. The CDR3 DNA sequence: TGTGCCAGCAGCTTGGGATCCAAACTATTGCCACCTGGAAACACCATATATTTT. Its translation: CASSLGSKLLPPGNTIYF.

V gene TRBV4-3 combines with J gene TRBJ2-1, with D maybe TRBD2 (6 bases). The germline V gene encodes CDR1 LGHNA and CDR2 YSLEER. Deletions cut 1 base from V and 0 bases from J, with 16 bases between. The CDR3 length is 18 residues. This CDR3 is CASSQAELASSSYNEQFF. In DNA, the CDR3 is TGCGCCAGCAGCCAAGCAGAACTAGCCTCAAGCTCCTACAATGAGCAGTTCTTC.

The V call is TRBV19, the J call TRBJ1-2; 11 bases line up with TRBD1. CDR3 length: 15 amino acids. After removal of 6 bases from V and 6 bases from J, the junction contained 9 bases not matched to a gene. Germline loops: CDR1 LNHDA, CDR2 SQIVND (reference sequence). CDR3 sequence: CASRRTGGADDGYTF. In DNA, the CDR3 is TGTGCCAGTAGAAGGACAGGGGGCGCAGATGATGGCTACACCTTC.

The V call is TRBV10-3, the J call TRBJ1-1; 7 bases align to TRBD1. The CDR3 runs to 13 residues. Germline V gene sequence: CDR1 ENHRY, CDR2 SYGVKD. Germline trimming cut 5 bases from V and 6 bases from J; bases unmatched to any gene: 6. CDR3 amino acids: CAISPQGIAEAFF. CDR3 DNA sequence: TGTGCCATCAGTCCACAGGGGATTGCTGAAGCTTTCTTT.

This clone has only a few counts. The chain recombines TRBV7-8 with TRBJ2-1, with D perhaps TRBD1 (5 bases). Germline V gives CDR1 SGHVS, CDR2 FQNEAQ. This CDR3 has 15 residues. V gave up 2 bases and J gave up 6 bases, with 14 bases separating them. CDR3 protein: CASSLNVAGINEQFF. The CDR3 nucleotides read TGTGCCAGCAGCTTAAATGTCGCAGGGATCAATGAGCAGTTCTTC.

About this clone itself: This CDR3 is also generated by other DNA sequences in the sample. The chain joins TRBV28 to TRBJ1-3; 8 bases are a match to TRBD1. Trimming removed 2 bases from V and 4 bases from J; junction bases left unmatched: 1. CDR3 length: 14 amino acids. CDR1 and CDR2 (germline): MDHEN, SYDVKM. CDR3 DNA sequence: TGTGCCAGCAGTTTACAGGGGGCAGGAAACACCATATATTTT. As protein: CASSLQGAGNTIYF.

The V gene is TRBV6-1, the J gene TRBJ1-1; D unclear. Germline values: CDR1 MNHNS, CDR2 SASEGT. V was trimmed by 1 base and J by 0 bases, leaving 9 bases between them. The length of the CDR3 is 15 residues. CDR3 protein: CASSEGQLMNTEAFF. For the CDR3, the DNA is TGTGCCAGCAGTGAAGGTCAACTGATGAACACTGAAGCTTTCTTT.

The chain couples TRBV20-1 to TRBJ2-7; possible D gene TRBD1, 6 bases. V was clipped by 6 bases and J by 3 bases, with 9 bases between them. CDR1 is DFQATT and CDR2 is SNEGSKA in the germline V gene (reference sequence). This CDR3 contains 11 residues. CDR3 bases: TGCAGTGCCGAGGGGGTCTACGAGCAGTACTTC. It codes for CSAEGVYEQYF.